The 20 T cell receptor beta chains below were found in one sample sequenced in a study of blood T cells in healthy people across ages. A sample-barcoded 5' primer and a J-beta primer mix were used in a second PCR of about 7 to 11 cycles. Via MiXCR, TCRdb re-called the 5' RACE reads, giving one row per CDR3 protein. In the table there are around 870,000 distinct CDR3 sequences, 29% of which are singletons. Sequenced material: blood. The receptors derive from a woman older than 75 in good health.

This clonotype occurred many times. The rearrangement joins TRBV20-1 to TRBJ2-5; D is perhaps TRBD1 or TRBD2 (5 bases each). The CDR3 totals 14 residues. Germline lookup yields CDR1 DFQATT and CDR2 SNEGSKA (reference sequence). V was trimmed by 5 bases and J by 4 bases, leaving 17 bases between them. The CDR3 bases are TGCAGTGCTGCCCCGGGGACGGTGACAGAGACCCAGTACTTC. This translates into CSAAPGTVTETQYF.

V is TRBV30 and J is TRBJ1-1; possible D gene TRBD1, 5 bases. The germline V and J ends were trimmed by 5 bases and 4 bases, with 20 bases remaining between them. Looked up from germline, CDR1 is GTSNPN and CDR2 is SVGIG (reference sequence). The CDR3 consists of 15 residues. The CDR3 loop is CAWGGGKTGATEAFF. DNA for the CDR3: TGTGCCTGGGGGGGAGGTAAGACCGGGGCCACTGAAGCTTTCTTT. Using reference TRBV30 and TRBJ1-1 for the parts outside the CDR3, the full variable domain is SQTIHQWPATLVQPVGSPLSLECTVEGTSNPNLYWYRQAAGRGLQLLFYSVGIGQISSEVPQNLSASRPQDRQFILSSKKLLLSDSGFYLCAWGGGKTGATEAFFGQGTRLTVV.

This clonotype was observed at least ten times. Possible read error: a much larger clone is one base away. This chain joins TRBV7-9 and TRBJ2-3, with D hard to call. The V end lost 5 bases, the J end lost 6 bases, and 12 bases lay between the germline ends. CDR3 length: 13 amino acids. Per germline, CDR1 SEHNR and CDR2 FQNEAQ (reference sequence). The CDR3 protein is CASSPPKWDTQYF. Here the CDR3 DNA reads TGTGCCAGCAGCCCCCCCAAATGGGATACGCAGTATTTT.

This clonotype was recorded at least ten times. The chain couples TRBV9 to TRBJ2-1; 7 nucleotides agree with TRBD2. The CDR3 has 16 amino acids. Germline CDR1 and CDR2: SGDLS and YYNGEE. Trimming at V came to 0 bases and at J to 9 bases, leaving 12 bases not matched to a gene. CDR3 loop: CASSVGGFGGVGEQFF. The DNA of the CDR3 is TGTGCCAGCAGCGTAGGAGGATTTGGGGGGGTAGGTGAGCAGTTCTTC.

There are many counts of this clonotype. The V and J genes are TRBV9 and TRBJ2-7; the match to TRBD1 covers 7 bases. The germline V gene has CDR1 SGDLS and CDR2 YYNGEE. V lost 4 bases, J lost 3 bases, and 4 bases stayed unmatched. The CDR3 length is 13 residues. The DNA of the CDR3 is TGTGCCAGCAGCCAAGCAGGGGGCTACGAGCAGTACTTC. Translated, it gives CASSQAGGYEQYF.

About this clonotype: Since a much larger clone is just one base distant, this may be a read error. The genes are TRBV20-1 and TRBJ1-4; D gene unclear. This CDR3 has 16 amino acids. V was clipped by 3 bases and J by 0 bases, with 14 bases between them. The germline gives CDR1 DFQATT, CDR2 SNEGSKA (reference sequence). In DNA, the CDR3 is TGCAGTGCTAGTCCTCCCCACTCCGCAACTAATGAAAAACTGTTTTTT. Protein: CSASPPHSATNEKLFF.

This chain links TRBV20-1 with TRBJ2-7, with 7 bases identical to TRBD1. Germline trimming cut 0 bases from V and 3 bases from J; bases unmatched to any gene: 8. The CDR3 is 15 residues long. Germline V CDR1 and CDR2: DFQATT, SNEGSKA (reference sequence). The CDR3 region is CSARDSGTVFYEQYF. The DNA for the CDR3 is TGCAGTGCTAGAGATTCCGGGACAGTATTCTACGAGCAGTACTTC.

The J gene is TRBJ1-3, the V gene TRBV20-1; D remains unclear. This CDR3 region has 11 residues. CDR1 is DFQATT, CDR2 SNEGSKA, per germline (reference sequence). The CDR3, as DNA: TGCGGTGGACTTCACCGAAACACCATATATTTT. Translated: CGGLHRNTIYF.

This clonotype was seen repeatedly, ten times or more. V and J are TRBV7-9 and TRBJ1-2, with 7 bases lining up with TRBD1. In germline, CDR1 is SEHNR, CDR2 FQNEAQ (reference sequence). V lost 2 bases, J lost 8 bases, and 8 bases stayed unmatched. This CDR3 contains 14 residues. The CDR3 sequence: CASSLKSGGRGYTF. DNA of the CDR3: TGTGCCAGCAGCTTAAAGTCAGGGGGTAGAGGCTACACCTTC.

Points on this clonotype: A much more abundant neighbour one base away suggests this may be a read error. The J gene is TRBJ2-5, the V gene TRBV7-2, with D perhaps TRBD1 (6 bases). Per the germline V gene, CDR1 is SGHTA and CDR2 is FQGNSA. The length of the CDR3 is 15 residues. The CDR3 loop is CDSSSETGFQETQYF. The CDR3 DNA sequence: TGTGACAGCAGCTCGGAGACAGGTTTTCAAGAGACCCAGTACTTC.

The sample holds a few counts of this clonotype. A much more abundant neighbour one base away suggests this may be a read error. The chain uses TRBV24-1 and TRBJ2-5, with D possibly matching TRBD1 (6 bases). Germline V gene data show CDR1 as KGHDR and CDR2 as SFDVKD. The ends were cut back, 9 bases at V and 4 bases at J, with 11 bases in the middle. This CDR3 region has 12 residues. CDR3 bases: TGTGCCACCGGAGACAGGACAGAGACCCAGTACTTC. Amino acid sequence: CATGDRTETQYF.

This clonotype was picked up many times. The chain carries TRBV12-3 or TRBV12-4 and TRBJ2-7, with D perhaps matching TRBD1 (6 bases). The CDR3 contains 13 residues. V was trimmed by 3 bases and J by 4 bases, leaving 10 bases between them. CDR3: CASSLGHWYEQYF. DNA of the CDR3: TGTGCCAGCAGTTTGGGACATTGGTACGAGCAGTACTTC.

In this sample, this clonotype turned up many times. The V and J genes are TRBV29-1 and TRBJ1-2; a weak D match, TRBD1 (5 bases). The CDR3 totals 14 residues. Germline V CDR1 and CDR2: SQVTM, ANQGSEA. V shed 0 bases and J shed 7 bases, with 15 bases lying between them. CDR3 loop: CSVEDRGSPGGYTF. The CDR3 region has the DNA TGCAGCGTTGAAGATCGGGGCAGCCCTGGTGGCTACACCTTC.

This clonotype was counted between two and nine times. The chain couples TRBV27 to TRBJ2-1, with TRBD1 as a possible D gene (6 bases). V dropped 9 bases and J dropped 2 bases, with 20 bases sitting between them. CDR1 is MNHEY, CDR2 SMNVEV, per germline (reference sequence). The CDR3 totals 16 residues. CDR3 in DNA: TGTGCCAGTACCTCGTTGTACAGGGTAACCTACAATGAGCAGTTCTTC. The encoded protein is CASTSLYRVTYNEQFF.

This clonotype was seen ten or more times. The rearrangement links TRBV5-1 to TRBJ2-1; the D is unclear. V dropped 2 bases and J dropped 0 bases, with 9 bases sitting between them. The CDR3 is made up of 15 amino acids. Germline CDR1 is SGHRS and CDR2 is YFSETQ. The CDR3 bases are TGCGCCAGCAGCTTTTACATTAGCTCCTACAATGAGCAGTTCTTC. Amino acid sequence: CASSFYISSYNEQFF.

This clonotype was detected many times. The chain employs TRBV6-5 and TRBJ2-1; tentative D call: TRBD2 (6 bases). The CDR3 has 15 amino acids. V was clipped by 6 bases and J by 6 bases, with 18 bases between them. Per germline, CDR1 MNHEY and CDR2 SVGAGI. This CDR3 reads CASRTPTGGVNEQFF. CDR3 DNA sequence: TGTGCCAGCAGGACCCCAACCGGGGGAGTCAATGAGCAGTTCTTC.

In this sample, this clonotype turned up many times. V gene TRBV6-5 combines with J gene TRBJ1-4; D remains ambiguous. There are 13 residues in the CDR3. Trimming took off 6 bases at V and 5 bases at J, with 10 bases between the two ends. CDR1 MNHEY and CDR2 SVGAGI come from the germline V gene. This CDR3 is CASRVAGNEKLFF. The CDR3 nucleotides read TGTGCCAGCAGAGTTGCGGGAAATGAAAAACTGTTTTTT.

This clonotype was picked up many times. This chain connects TRBV27 to TRBJ2-1; possible D gene TRBD2, 6 bases. Germline CDR1 is MNHEY and CDR2 is SMNVEV (reference sequence). This CDR3 spans 14 amino acids. With 0 bases removed from V and 10 bases from J, the gap between germline ends came to 13 bases. The CDR3 loop reads CASSLSSPAGEQFF. CDR3 in DNA: TGTGCCAGCAGTTTATCCTCTCCAGCGGGCGAGCAGTTCTTC.

DNA of the CDR3: TGTGCCAGCAGTCCGCAGGGGTATACCGGGGAGCTGTTTTTT. This sequence encodes CASSPQGYTGELFF. The chain carries TRBV12-3 or TRBV12-4 and TRBJ2-2; possible D gene TRBD1, 6 bases. There are 14 residues in the CDR3. Trimming shortened V by 5 bases and J by 5 bases, and 12 bases separated the two germline ends.

This chain joins TRBV3-1 and TRBJ2-7; D may be TRBD1 or TRBD2 (6 bases each). Germline V gene data show CDR1 as LGHDT and CDR2 as YNNKEL (reference sequence). The CDR3 is made up of 14 amino acids. Trimming took 3 bases from V and 7 from J, leaving 16 bases between them. The CDR3 here is CASSHRGTRGEQYF. For the CDR3, the DNA is TGTGCCAGCAGCCATCGCGGGACACGGGGGGAGCAGTACTTC.